The TCR beta chain under discussion was sequenced for a study of cytomegalovirus exposure and HLA in healthy donors. Germline assignment: CDR1 LNHDA and CDR2 SQIVND (reference sequence). This CDR3 spans 14 amino acids. V lost 5 bases to trimming and J lost 5 bases; unmatched junction nucleotides: 7. Comments on this clone: Its cognate antigen is unknown.

Study outcomes and limitations: Rarity marked most TCR sequences, yet some public TCRs occurred in many donors. Several of the most significant clusters appeared, in a later analysis, to be linked to common viral pathogens. Highly shared sequence variants in one cluster were likely a sequencing artifact. Most CMV-associated TCR beta chains were later found to appear HLA-restricted.

13 Jbeta primers and 60 Vbeta primers were used for the PCR. Only in-frame clones appear in the TCRdb table, and some are missing; sequencing was by immunoSEQ multiplex PCR. The table shows about 190,000 clones, with about four fifths occurring only once. Sample: PBMCs. The V gene is TRBV19, the J gene TRBJ2-7, with 9 positions matching TRBD1. The receptor's source is a boy aged 5-17 years in good health and CMV-seronegative. For the CDR3, the DNA is TGTGCCAGTAGTCCAGACAGGGGGAGGGACGAGCAGTACTTC. Its translation is CASSPDRGRDEQYF.